This entry lists 16 T cell receptor beta chains sequenced from one sample in a study of blood T cells in healthy people across ages. Primers used in a second PCR of roughly 6 to 12 cycles were a sample-barcoded 5' primer and a J-beta primer mix. TCRdb processed the 5' RACE reads anew with MiXCR; each CDR3 protein has one entry. The data show around 1,500,000 distinct CDR3 sequences, with around 42% seen just once and 7% to 9.5% held by the top ten. The sequenced material came from blood. The receptors were gathered from a woman aged 18-29 years in good health.

This clonotype was detected only a few times. This sequence joins TRBV6-1 and TRBJ2-1; 11 nucleotides match TRBD2. TRBJ2-7 matches the DNA end more closely, so the J call is doubtful. This CDR3 spans 15 amino acids. The germline V gene encodes CDR1 MNHNS and CDR2 SASEGT. CDR3 sequence (DNA): TGTGCCAGCTCTAGCGGGAGGAGCTCCTACAATGAGCAGTACTTC. It codes for CASSSGRSSYNEQYF.

This clonotype has a count of ten or more. V is TRBV20-1 and J is TRBJ2-1; 12 positions agree with TRBD2. V shed 5 bases and J 8 bases; nucleotides not matched to a gene: 7. Per the germline V gene, CDR1 is DFQATT and CDR2 is SNEGSKA (reference sequence). This CDR3 has 14 amino acids. The CDR3 spells CSAPLAGGADEQFF. CDR3 bases: TGCAGTGCTCCCCTAGCGGGGGGGGCTGATGAGCAGTTCTTC.

The rearrangement links TRBV20-1 to TRBJ2-3; D uncertain. Looked up from germline, CDR1 is DFQATT and CDR2 is SNEGSKA (reference sequence). Trimming cost V 3 bases and J 2 bases, with 9 bases left between them. CDR3 size: 13 residues. The DNA of the CDR3 is TGCAGTGCTAGTGGGGTGACCACAGATACGCAGTATTTT. As protein: CSASGVTTDTQYF.

This clonotype was detected only a few times. The chain couples TRBV20-1 to TRBJ2-3; the D is unclear. CDR1 is DFQATT, CDR2 SNEGSKA, per germline (reference sequence). V lost 2 bases, J lost 2 bases, and 11 bases lay in between. This CDR3 is built from 14 residues. The CDR3 loop reads CSARKTTNTDTQYF. The CDR3 bases are TGCAGTGCTAGAAAAACTACTAACACAGATACGCAGTATTTT.

J is TRBJ1-4 and V is TRBV6-5; 8 bases agree with TRBD1. Looked up from germline, CDR1 is MNHEY and CDR2 is SVGAGI. The CDR3 contains 13 residues. After removal of 11 bases from V and 7 bases from J, the junction contained 9 bases not matched to a gene. The CDR3 DNA follows: TGTGCCGGGGCCAGGGGGCTGGGTGAAAAACTGTTTTTT. This translates into CAGARGLGEKLFF.

This sequence joins TRBV6-1 and TRBJ2-3; 11 bases are a match to TRBD2. CDR3 length equals 18 residues. V was clipped by 5 bases and J by 2 bases; unmatched bases: 12. Looked up from germline, CDR1 is MNHNS and CDR2 is SASEGT. In DNA form, the CDR3 reads TGTGCCAGCAGTAAGGGACTAGCGGAGTTGGCACTCACAGATACGCAGTATTTT. Translation: CASSKGLAELALTDTQYF.

This clonotype has just a few counts. The rearrangement joins TRBV3-1 to TRBJ2-7, with D unclear. The germline V gene encodes CDR1 LGHDT and CDR2 YNNKEL (reference sequence). CDR3 length: 13 residues. V lost 2 bases, J lost 5 bases, and 10 bases lay in between. CDR3 amino acids: CASSQRVMDEQYF. DNA for the CDR3: TGTGCCAGCAGCCAAAGGGTGATGGACGAGCAGTACTTC.

This clonotype was found a few times. The chain employs TRBV3-1 and TRBJ2-5, with 11 bases that match TRBD2. The J call could be wrong; TRBJ2-7 is a better fit for the DNA end. The CDR3 length is 17 residues. CDR1 is LGHDT and CDR2 is YNNKEL in the germline V gene (reference sequence). CDR3 sequence (DNA): TGTGCCAGCAGCCACGGCTTGCGACTAGCGGGAAGGTACGAGCAGTACTTC. Its protein product is CASSHGLRLAGRYEQYF.

The rearrangement uses TRBV6-1 and TRBJ1-2, with D possibly matching TRBD1 (6 bases). V lost 11 bases and J lost 2, with 15 bases in between. The V gene's germline CDR1 is MNHNS and CDR2 SASEGT. This CDR3 region has 13 residues. CDR3 in amino acids: CAAPRGGNYGYTF. The DNA for the CDR3 is TGTGCCGCCCCCCGGGGGGGCAACTATGGCTACACCTTC.

V gene TRBV29-1 combines with J gene TRBJ2-5, with 10 bases aligning to TRBD1. Germline loops: CDR1 SQVTM, CDR2 ANQGSEA. Trimming cost V 4 bases and J 4 bases; bases outside gene matches: 3. The CDR3 covers 13 residues. The DNA for the CDR3 is TGCAGCGTTGGGGGACAGGGGAGAGAGACCCAGTACTTC. Its protein product is CSVGGQGRETQYF.

This rearrangement joins TRBV12-3 or TRBV12-4 to TRBJ2-4, with 8 bases that match TRBD1. The assigned J gene may be wrong: the sequence end matches TRBJ2-7 better. The CDR3 is 17 amino acids. CDR3 loop: CASSPVRTGIHLPEQYF. DNA for the CDR3: TGTGCCAGCAGCCCCGTCCGGACAGGGATCCATCTCCCCGAGCAGTACTTC.

This clonotype has only a few counts. The chain joins TRBV5-1 to TRBJ2-7; TRBD1 matches at 7 bases. Germline lookup yields CDR1 SGHRS and CDR2 YFSETQ. CDR3 length: 13 residues. J lost 11 bases, V lost 5 bases, and 13 bases had no gene match. The CDR3 reads CASRPTGVVEEYF. The CDR3 DNA sequence: TGCGCCAGCAGACCAACAGGGGTTGTTGAGGAGTACTTC.

The gene calls are TRBV24-1 and TRBJ2-1, with 10 bases matching TRBD1. Germline CDR1 reads KGHDR; CDR2 reads SFDVKD. CDR3 length equals 19 residues. The J segment lost 0 bases and the V segment lost 1 base, leaving 8 bases of the junction unmatched. The CDR3 nucleotides are TGTGCCACCAGTGATTTCGGGACAGGGGCAATGAGCTCCTACAATGAGCAGTTCTTC. It yields the protein CATSDFGTGAMSSYNEQFF.

This clonotype occurred a few times. This chain links TRBV29-1 with TRBJ2-7; tentatively, D is TRBD2 (5 bases). CDR1 SQVTM and CDR2 ANQGSEA come from the germline V gene. CDR3 length: 11 residues. V was pared by 4 bases and J by 7 bases, with 11 bases between. The DNA of the CDR3 is TGCAGCGTTGGGGTATCGGGAGAGCAGTACTTC. Its translation: CSVGVSGEQYF.

This clonotype was seen a handful of times. The chain is built from TRBV10-3 and TRBJ2-3; the D gene is possibly TRBD2 (6 bases). V was clipped by 9 bases and J by 2 bases, with 15 bases between them. This CDR3 region has 14 residues. CDR1 is ENHRY, CDR2 SYGVKD, per germline. The CDR3 loop is CAIQSGLITDTQYF. The CDR3 coding sequence is TGTGCCATACAATCGGGACTCATCACAGATACGCAGTATTTT.

This clonotype appeared a few times. The rearrangement uses TRBV7-2 and TRBJ2-2, with D hard to call. CDR3 size: 14 residues. CDR1 and CDR2 (germline): SGHTA, FQGNSA. Trimming pared 1 base from V and 5 bases from J, leaving 8 bases between. CDR3 sequence reads: CASSLEAQTGELFF. CDR3 bases: TGTGCCAGCAGCTTAGAGGCGCAAACCGGGGAGCTGTTTTTT.